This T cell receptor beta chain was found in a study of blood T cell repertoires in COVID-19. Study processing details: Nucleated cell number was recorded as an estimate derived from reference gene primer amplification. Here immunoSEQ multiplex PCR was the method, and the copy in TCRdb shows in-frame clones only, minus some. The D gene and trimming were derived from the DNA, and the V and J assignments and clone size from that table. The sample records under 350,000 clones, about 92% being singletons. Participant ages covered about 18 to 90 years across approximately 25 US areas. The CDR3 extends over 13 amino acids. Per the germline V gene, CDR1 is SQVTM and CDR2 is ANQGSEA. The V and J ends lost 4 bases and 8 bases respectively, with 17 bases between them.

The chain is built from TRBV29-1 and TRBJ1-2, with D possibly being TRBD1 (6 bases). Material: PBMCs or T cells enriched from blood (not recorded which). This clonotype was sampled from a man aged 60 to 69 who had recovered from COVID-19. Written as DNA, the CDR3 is TGCAGCGTTGTTACACAGGGCGGTTACGGCTACACCTTC. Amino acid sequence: CSVVTQGGYGYTF.